A selection of T cell receptor beta chains follows, all from one sample in a study of cytomegalovirus exposure and HLA in healthy donors. Clones were sequenced by immunoSEQ multiplex PCR, and TCRdb holds only the in-frame ones, with some missing. The table records roughly 140,000 clones, around 78% of them present only once. Input material: PBMCs. These TCRs come from a woman aged 18-30 years in good health and CMV-seropositive. CDR3s include the opening cysteine and the closing phenylalanine or tryptophan. Fields, in order: V gene, D gene, clone size, J gene, CDR3 DNA, CDR3 protein. D genes are given only for firm matches. Not every row has a clone size; where given, it reads once, few, many or a size class.

V: TRBV19; D: TRBD1; size: .; J: TRBJ1-1; DNA: TGTGCCAGTAGTGGAAAGGGGACAGGGGTTACTGAAGCTTTCTTT; CDR3: CASSGKGTGVTEAFF
V: TRBV4-1; D: TRBD1; size: .; J: TRBJ1-2; DNA: TGCGCCAGCAGCCAAGAATCGTTTGGGACAGATGGCTACACCTTC; CDR3: CASSQESFGTDGYTF
V: TRBV19; D: TRBD1; size: .; J: TRBJ1-2; DNA: TGTGCCAGTAGCCAGGGGGAGGCTGGCTACACCTTC; CDR3: CASSQGEAGYTF
V: TRBV4-1; D: TRBD1; size: .; J: TRBJ1-5; DNA: TGCGCCAGCAGCCAGGCGGAGGGGGCCGGTCAGCCCCAGCATTTT; CDR3: CASSQAEGAGQPQHF
V: TRBV4-2; D: .; size: .; J: TRBJ1-3; DNA: TGTGCCAGCAGCCAAGCAGGGACTGGAAACACCATATATTTT; CDR3: CASSQAGTGNTIYF
V: TRBV6-5; D: .; size: .; J: TRBJ2-4; DNA: TGTGCCAGCGGTTTTGGGCAAGCCAAAAACATTCAGTACTTC; CDR3: CASGFGQAKNIQYF
V: TRBV19; D: TRBD1; size: .; J: TRBJ1-6; DNA: TGTGCCAGTAGTGACGGGACAGATAATTCACCCCTCCACTTT; CDR3: CASSDGTDNSPLHF
V: TRBV6-5; D: .; size: .; J: TRBJ1-1; DNA: TGTGCCAGCAGTTACGGGCAGGGGACGACGAGCACTGAAGCTTTCTTT; CDR3: CASSYGQGTTSTEAFF
V: TRBV7-6; D: TRBD2; size: .; J: TRBJ2-5; DNA: TGTGCCAGCAGCCGAGGGCAGGATAGCGGGGTGCGGGAGACCCAGTACTTC; CDR3: CASSRGQDSGVRETQYF
V: TRBV5-5; D: TRBD1; size: few; J: TRBJ1-5; DNA: TGTGCCAGCAGCTTGGGGGACAGGGTCCTCAATCAGCCCCAGCATTTT; CDR3: CASSLGDRVLNQPQHF
V: TRBV7-2; D: .; size: once; J: TRBJ1-2; DNA: TGTGCCAGCAGCTTCATGCCCTTTGCGGGGGCAGCCTCTAGCTACACCTTC; CDR3: CASSFMPFAGAASSYTF
V: TRBV6-1; D: .; size: .; J: TRBJ1-6; DNA: TGTGCCAGCAGTGAAGCGGCAGGGGATGCTTCACCCCTCCACTTT; CDR3: CASSEAAGDASPLHF
V: TRBV27; D: .; size: .; J: TRBJ1-6; DNA: TGTGCCAGCAGTTTATTCGGCGGCTCCTATAATTCACCCCTCCACTTT; CDR3: CASSLFGGSYNSPLHF
V: TRBV7-9; D: .; size: .; J: TRBJ1-1; DNA: TGTGCCAGCAGCCTGACAGTTAACACTGAAGCTTTCTTT; CDR3: CASSLTVNTEAFF
V: TRBV6-1; D: .; size: .; J: TRBJ2-7; DNA: TGTGCCAGCAGTGAAACCCCGCGTTACGAGCAGTACTTC; CDR3: CASSETPRYEQYF
V: TRBV5-1; D: .; size: few; J: TRBJ1-5; DNA: TGCGCCAGCAGCTTGGAGAGTCTCAATCAGCCCCAGCATTTT; CDR3: CASSLESLNQPQHF
V: TRBV5-1; D: .; size: once; J: TRBJ2-1; DNA: TGCGCCAGCACCCACGGGTCGGCAGGGGTGGCCTACAATGAGCAGTTCTTC; CDR3: CASTHGSAGVAYNEQFF
V: TRBV29-1; D: TRBD1; size: .; J: TRBJ1-1; DNA: TGCAGCGGGGACAGGGGCCTGAACACTGAAGCTTTCTTT; CDR3: CSGDRGLNTEAFF
V: TRBV6-5; D: TRBD1; size: .; J: TRBJ1-1; DNA: TGTGCCAGCAGTTACACAGGGGGCACTGAAGCTTTCTTT; CDR3: CASSYTGGTEAFF
V: TRBV5-1; D: .; size: .; J: TRBJ2-5; DNA: TGCGCCAGCAGCCTATACGTCCAAGAGACCCAGTACTTC; CDR3: CASSLYVQETQYF
V: TRBV6-5; D: .; size: .; J: TRBJ2-7; DNA: TGTGCCAGCAGTCCCTCCCTCTGGGAGGAGTACTTC; CDR3: CASSPSLWEEYF
V: TRBV5-6; D: .; size: .; J: TRBJ1-2; DNA: TGTGCCAGCAGCTTTCGCGGCAGGGGCAGTAATGGCTACACCTTC; CDR3: CASSFRGRGSNGYTF